This T cell receptor (beta chain) was captured by sequencing in a study of blood T cell repertoires in COVID-19. Study context: Researchers got acute and convalescent COVID-19 samples from the United States, Italy and Spain.

Data came from immunoSEQ multiplex PCR; TCRdb stores just in-frame clones and leaves some out. The table lists some 150,000 clones, 79% of them singletons. V lost 5 bases, J lost 2 bases, and 1 base stayed unmatched. The CDR3 runs to 14 residues. Per the germline V gene, CDR1 is SGHVS and CDR2 is FQNEAQ. The receptor was derived from a man in his forties or fifties with active or convalescent COVID-19. Sequencing input: peripheral blood. The rearrangement links TRBV7-8 to TRBJ2-7; 12 nucleotides line up with TRBD1. CDR3 bases: TGTGCCAGCAGCCGGGACAGGGGGCCCTACGAGCAGTACTTC. Protein product: CASSRDRGPYEQYF.